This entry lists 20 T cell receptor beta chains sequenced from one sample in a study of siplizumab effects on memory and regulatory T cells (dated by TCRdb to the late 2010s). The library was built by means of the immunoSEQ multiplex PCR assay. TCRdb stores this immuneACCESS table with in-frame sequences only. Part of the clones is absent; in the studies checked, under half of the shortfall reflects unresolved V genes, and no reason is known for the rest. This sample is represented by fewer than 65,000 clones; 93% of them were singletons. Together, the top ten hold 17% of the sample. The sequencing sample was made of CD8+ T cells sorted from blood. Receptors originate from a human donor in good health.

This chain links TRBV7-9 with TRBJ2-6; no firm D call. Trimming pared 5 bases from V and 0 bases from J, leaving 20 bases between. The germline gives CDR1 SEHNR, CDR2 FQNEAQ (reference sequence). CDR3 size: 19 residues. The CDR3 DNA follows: TGTGCCAGCAGCCTACCGCCGACTTTTGGGCTCTCTGGGGCCAACGTCCTGACTTTC. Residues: CASSLPPTFGLSGANVLTF. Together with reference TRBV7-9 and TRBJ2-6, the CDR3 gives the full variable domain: DTGVSQNPRHKITKRGQNVTFRCDPISEHNRLYWYRQTLGQGPEFLTYFQNEAQLEKSRLLSDRFSAERPKGSFSTLEIQRTEQGDSAMYLCASSLPPTFGLSGANVLTFGAGSRLTVL.

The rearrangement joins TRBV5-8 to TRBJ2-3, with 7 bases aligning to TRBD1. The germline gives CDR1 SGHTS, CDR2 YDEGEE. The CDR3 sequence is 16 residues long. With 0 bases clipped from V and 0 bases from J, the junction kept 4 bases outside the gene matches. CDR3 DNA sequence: TGTGCCAGCAGCTTGGTCGGGACAGCTAGCACAGATACGCAGTATTTT. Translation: CASSLVGTASTDTQYF.

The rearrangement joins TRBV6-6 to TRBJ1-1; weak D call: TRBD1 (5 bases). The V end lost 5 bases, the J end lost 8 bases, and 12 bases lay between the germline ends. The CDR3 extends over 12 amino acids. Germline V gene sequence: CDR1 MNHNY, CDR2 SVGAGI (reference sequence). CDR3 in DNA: TGTGCCAGCAGTGGCGACAGCCCGGAAGCTTTCTTT. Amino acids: CASSGDSPEAFF.

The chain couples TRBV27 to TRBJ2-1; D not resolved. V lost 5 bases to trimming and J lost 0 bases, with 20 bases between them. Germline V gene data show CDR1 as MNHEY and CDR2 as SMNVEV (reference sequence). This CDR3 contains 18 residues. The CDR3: CASSRYLPGRDSYNEQFF. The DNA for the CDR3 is TGTGCCAGCAGTCGTTATCTCCCCGGGCGCGACTCCTACAATGAGCAGTTCTTC.

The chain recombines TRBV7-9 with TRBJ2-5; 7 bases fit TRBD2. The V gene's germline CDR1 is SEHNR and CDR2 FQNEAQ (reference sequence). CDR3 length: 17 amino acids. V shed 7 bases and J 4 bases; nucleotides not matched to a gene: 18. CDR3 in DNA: TGTGCCAGCACCGGAATGGGCGGGAGCCATCGTATAGAGACCCAGTACTTC. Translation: CASTGMGGSHRIETQYF. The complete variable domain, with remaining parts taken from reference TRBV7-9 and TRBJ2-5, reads DTGVSQNPRHKITKRGQNVTFRCDPISEHNRLYWYRQTLGQGPEFLTYFQNEAQLEKSRLLSDRFSAERPKGSFSTLEIQRTEQGDSAMYLCASTGMGGSHRIETQYFGPGTRLLVL.

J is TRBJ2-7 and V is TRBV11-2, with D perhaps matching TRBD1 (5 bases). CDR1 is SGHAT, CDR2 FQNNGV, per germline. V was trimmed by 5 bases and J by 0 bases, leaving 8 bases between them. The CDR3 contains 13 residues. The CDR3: CASSLDISYEQYF. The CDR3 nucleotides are TGTGCCAGCAGCCTGGACATCTCCTACGAGCAGTACTTC.

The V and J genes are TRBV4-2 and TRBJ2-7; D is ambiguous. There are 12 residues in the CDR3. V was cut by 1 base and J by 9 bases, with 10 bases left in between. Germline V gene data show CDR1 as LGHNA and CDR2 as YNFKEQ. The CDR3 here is CASSQGERGQYF. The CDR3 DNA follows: TGTGCCAGCAGCCAAGGGGAACGCGGGCAGTACTTC.

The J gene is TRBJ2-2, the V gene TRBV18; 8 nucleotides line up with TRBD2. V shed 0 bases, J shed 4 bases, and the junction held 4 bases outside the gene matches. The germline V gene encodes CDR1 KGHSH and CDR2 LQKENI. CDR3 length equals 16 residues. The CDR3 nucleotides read TGTGCCAGCTCACCACCCCCGGGAGGGGGCACCGGGGAGCTGTTTTTT. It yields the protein CASSPPPGGGTGELFF.

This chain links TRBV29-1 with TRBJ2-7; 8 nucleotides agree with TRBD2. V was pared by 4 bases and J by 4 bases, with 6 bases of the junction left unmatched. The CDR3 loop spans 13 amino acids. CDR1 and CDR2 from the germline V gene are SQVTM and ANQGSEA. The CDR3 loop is CSVASGSEYEQYF. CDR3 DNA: TGCAGCGTTGCCAGCGGGAGTGAGTACGAGCAGTACTTC.

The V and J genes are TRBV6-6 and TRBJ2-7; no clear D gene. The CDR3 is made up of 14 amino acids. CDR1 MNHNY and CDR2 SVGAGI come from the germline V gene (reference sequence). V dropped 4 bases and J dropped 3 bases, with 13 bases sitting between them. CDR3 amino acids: CASSSSTKYYEQYF. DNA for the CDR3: TGTGCCAGCAGTTCCTCGACCAAATACTACGAGCAGTACTTC.

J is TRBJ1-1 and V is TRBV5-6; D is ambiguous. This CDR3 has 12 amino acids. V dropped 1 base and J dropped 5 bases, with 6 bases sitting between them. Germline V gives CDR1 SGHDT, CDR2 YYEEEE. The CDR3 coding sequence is TGTGCCAGCAGCTTGCGCGGGACTGAAGCTTTCTTT. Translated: CASSLRGTEAFF.

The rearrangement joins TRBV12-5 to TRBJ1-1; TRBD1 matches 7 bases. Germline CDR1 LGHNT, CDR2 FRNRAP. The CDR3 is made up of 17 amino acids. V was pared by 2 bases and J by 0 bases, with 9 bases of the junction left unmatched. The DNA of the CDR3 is TGTGCTAGTGGTTTGATGCGGACAGGTGAAATGAACACTGAAGCTTTCTTT. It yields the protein CASGLMRTGEMNTEAFF.

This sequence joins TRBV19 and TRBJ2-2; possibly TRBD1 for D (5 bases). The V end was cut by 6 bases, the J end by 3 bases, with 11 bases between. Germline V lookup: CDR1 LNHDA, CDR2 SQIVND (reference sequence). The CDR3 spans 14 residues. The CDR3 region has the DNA TGTGCCAGTAGGACAGATGCGGACACCGGGGAGCTGTTTTTT. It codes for CASRTDADTGELFF.

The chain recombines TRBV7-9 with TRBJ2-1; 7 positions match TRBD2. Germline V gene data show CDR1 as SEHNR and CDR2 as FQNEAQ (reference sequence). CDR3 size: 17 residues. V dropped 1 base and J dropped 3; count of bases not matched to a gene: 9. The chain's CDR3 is CASSLEKERGDYNEQFF. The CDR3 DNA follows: TGTGCCAGCAGCTTAGAAAAGGAGCGGGGAGACTACAATGAGCAGTTCTTC. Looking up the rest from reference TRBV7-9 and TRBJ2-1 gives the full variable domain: DTGVSQNPRHKITKRGQNVTFRCDPISEHNRLYWYRQTLGQGPEFLTYFQNEAQLEKSRLLSDRFSAERPKGSFSTLEIQRTEQGDSAMYLCASSLEKERGDYNEQFFGPGTRLTVL.

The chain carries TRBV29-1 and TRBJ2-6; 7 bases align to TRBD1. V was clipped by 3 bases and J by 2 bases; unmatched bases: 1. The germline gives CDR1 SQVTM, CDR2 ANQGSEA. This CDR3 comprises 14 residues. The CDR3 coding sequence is TGCAGCGTTGAGGGGACAGCTGGGGCCAACGTCCTGACTTTC. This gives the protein CSVEGTAGANVLTF.

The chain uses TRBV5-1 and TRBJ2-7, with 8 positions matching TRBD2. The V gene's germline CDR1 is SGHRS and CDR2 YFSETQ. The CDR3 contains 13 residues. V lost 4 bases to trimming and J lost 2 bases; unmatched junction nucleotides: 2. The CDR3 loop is CASSQGLAYEQYF. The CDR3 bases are TGCGCCAGCAGCCAGGGACTAGCCTACGAGCAGTACTTC.

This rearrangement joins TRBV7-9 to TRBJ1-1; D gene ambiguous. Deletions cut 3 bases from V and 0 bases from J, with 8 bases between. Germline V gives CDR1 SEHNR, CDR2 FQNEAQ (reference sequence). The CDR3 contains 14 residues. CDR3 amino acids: CASSFSRLNTEAFF. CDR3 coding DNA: TGTGCCAGCAGCTTCTCGAGACTGAACACTGAAGCTTTCTTT.

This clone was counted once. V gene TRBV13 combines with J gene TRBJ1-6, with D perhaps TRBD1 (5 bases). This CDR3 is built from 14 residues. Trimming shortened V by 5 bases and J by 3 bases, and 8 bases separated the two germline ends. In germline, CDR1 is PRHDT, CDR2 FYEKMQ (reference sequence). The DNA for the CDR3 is TGTGCCAGCAGCGCCGACAGCTATAATTCACCCCTCCACTTT. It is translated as CASSADSYNSPLHF.

The chain's CDR3 is CASSQGASGVTGELFF. CDR3 sequence (DNA): TGCGCCAGCAGCCAAGGGGCTAGCGGCGTTACCGGGGAGCTGTTTTTT. The chain recombines TRBV4-1 with TRBJ2-2, with 7 positions matching TRBD2. There are 16 residues in the CDR3. V lost 1 base to trimming and J lost 5 bases; unmatched junction nucleotides: 7. Germline V gene lookup returns CDR1 MGHRA and CDR2 YSYEKL.

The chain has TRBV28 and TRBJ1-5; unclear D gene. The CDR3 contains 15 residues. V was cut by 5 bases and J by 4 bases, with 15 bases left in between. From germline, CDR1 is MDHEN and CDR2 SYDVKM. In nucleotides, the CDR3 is TGTGCCAGCAGTCACTCAATAATAGGGAATCAGCCCCAGCATTTT. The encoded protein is CASSHSIIGNQPQHF.